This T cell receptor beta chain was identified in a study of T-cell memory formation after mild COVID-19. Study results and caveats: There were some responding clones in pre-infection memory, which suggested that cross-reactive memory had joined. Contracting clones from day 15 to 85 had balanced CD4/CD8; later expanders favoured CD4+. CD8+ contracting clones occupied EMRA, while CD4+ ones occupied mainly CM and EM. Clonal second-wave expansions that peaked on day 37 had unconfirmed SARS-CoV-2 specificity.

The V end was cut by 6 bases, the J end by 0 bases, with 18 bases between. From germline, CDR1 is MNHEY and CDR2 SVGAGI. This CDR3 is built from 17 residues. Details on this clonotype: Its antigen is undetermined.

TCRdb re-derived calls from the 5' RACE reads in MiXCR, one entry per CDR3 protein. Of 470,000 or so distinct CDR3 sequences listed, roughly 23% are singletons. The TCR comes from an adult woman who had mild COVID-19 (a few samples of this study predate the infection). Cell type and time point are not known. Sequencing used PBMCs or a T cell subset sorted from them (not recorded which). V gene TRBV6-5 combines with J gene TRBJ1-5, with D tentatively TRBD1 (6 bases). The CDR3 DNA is TGTGCCAGCAGACCCACCAACAGGGCAAATAGCAATCAGCCCCAGCATTTT. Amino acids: CASRPTNRANSNQPQHF.